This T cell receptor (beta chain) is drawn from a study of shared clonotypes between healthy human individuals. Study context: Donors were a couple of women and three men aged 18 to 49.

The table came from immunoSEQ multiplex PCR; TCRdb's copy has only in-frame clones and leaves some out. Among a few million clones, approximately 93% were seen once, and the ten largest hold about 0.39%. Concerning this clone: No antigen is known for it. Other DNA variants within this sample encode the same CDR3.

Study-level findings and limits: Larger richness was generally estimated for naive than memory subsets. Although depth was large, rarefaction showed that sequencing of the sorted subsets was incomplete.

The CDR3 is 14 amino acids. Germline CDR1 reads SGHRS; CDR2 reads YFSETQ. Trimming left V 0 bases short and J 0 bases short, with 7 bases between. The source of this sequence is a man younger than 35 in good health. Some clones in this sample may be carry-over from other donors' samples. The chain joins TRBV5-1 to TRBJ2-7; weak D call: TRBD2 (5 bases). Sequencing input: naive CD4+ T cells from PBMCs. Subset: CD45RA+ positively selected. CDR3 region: CASSLVGASYEQYF. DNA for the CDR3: TGCGCCAGCAGCTTGGTGGGAGCCTCCTACGAGCAGTACTTC. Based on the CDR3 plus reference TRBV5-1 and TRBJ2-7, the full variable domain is KAGVTQTPRYLIKTRGQQVTLSCSPISGHRSVSWYQQTPGQGLQFLFEYFSETQRNKGNFPGRFSGRQFSNSRSEMNVSTLELGDSALYLCASSLVGASYEQYFGPGTRLTVT.